A selection of T cell receptor beta chains follows, all from one sample in a study of blood T cell repertoires in COVID-19. Method: immunoSEQ multiplex PCR; TCRdb's copy keeps in-frame clones and lacks some. The sample lists approximately 210,000 clones, around 89% occurring once. Sequencing used peripheral blood. The receptors originated from a man aged 70-80 years with acute or convalescent COVID-19. Both conserved end residues are part of each CDR3. Fields, in order: J gene, clone size, D gene, CDR3 length, V gene, CDR3 protein, CDR3 DNA. The D gene is left open where the match is weak. Clone sizes are given selectively: once, few, many, or a class where the clone is expanded.

J gene: TRBJ1-1; clone size: NA; D gene: TRBD1; CDR3 length: 11; V gene: TRBV12-3/TRBV12-4; CDR3 protein: CASGQGTEAFF; CDR3 DNA: TGTGCCAGTGGACAGGGGACTGAAGCTTTCTTT
J gene: TRBJ1-1; clone size: NA; D gene: TRBD1; CDR3 length: 15; V gene: TRBV7-2; CDR3 protein: CASSFLGQVGTEAFF; CDR3 DNA: TGTGCCAGCAGCTTTTTGGGACAGGTCGGTACTGAAGCTTTCTTT
J gene: TRBJ2-5; clone size: once; D gene: NA; CDR3 length: 15; V gene: TRBV2; CDR3 protein: CASSRKLRGSETQYF; CDR3 DNA: TGTGCCAGCAGCCGAAAATTAAGGGGTTCGGAGACCCAGTACTTC
J gene: TRBJ2-3; clone size: NA; D gene: NA; CDR3 length: 13; V gene: TRBV18; CDR3 protein: CASSPSSTDTQYF; CDR3 DNA: TGTGCCAGCTCACCTTCTAGCACAGATACGCAGTATTTT
J gene: TRBJ1-1; clone size: NA; D gene: NA; CDR3 length: 18; V gene: TRBV14; CDR3 protein: CASSQDGAGRRLNTEAFF; CDR3 DNA: TGTGCCAGCAGCCAAGATGGGGCAGGCCGGCGATTGAACACTGAAGCTTTCTTT
J gene: TRBJ2-1; clone size: NA; D gene: NA; CDR3 length: 14; V gene: TRBV7-9; CDR3 protein: CASSNSGGRNEQFF; CDR3 DNA: TGTGCCAGCAGCAATTCAGGGGGGAGGAATGAGCAGTTCTTC
J gene: TRBJ1-5; clone size: NA; D gene: NA; CDR3 length: 15; V gene: TRBV7-9; CDR3 protein: CASSLEAGNNQPQHF; CDR3 DNA: TGTGCCAGCAGCTTAGAAGCAGGAAACAATCAGCCCCAGCATTTT
J gene: TRBJ1-2; clone size: NA; D gene: NA; CDR3 length: 13; V gene: TRBV6-4; CDR3 protein: CASSQEEGYGYTF; CDR3 DNA: TGTGCCAGCAGCCAAGAGGAGGGGTATGGCTACACCTTC
J gene: TRBJ2-2; clone size: NA; D gene: NA; CDR3 length: 13; V gene: TRBV6-6; CDR3 protein: CASRRDPTGELFF; CDR3 DNA: TGTGCCAGCAGGAGGGATCCCACCGGGGAGCTGTTTTTT
J gene: TRBJ2-7; clone size: NA; D gene: NA; CDR3 length: 14; V gene: TRBV19; CDR3 protein: CASSKAGVVYEQYF; CDR3 DNA: TGTGCCAGTAGTAAAGCAGGGGTCGTCTACGAGCAGTACTTC
J gene: TRBJ1-3; clone size: NA; D gene: NA; CDR3 length: 13; V gene: TRBV28; CDR3 protein: CASIVRSGNTIYF; CDR3 DNA: TGTGCCAGCATCGTCCGCTCTGGAAACACCATATATTTT
J gene: TRBJ1-2; clone size: NA; D gene: TRBD1; CDR3 length: 15; V gene: TRBV30; CDR3 protein: CAWSVRRTGSGGYTF; CDR3 DNA: TGTGCCTGGAGTGTCCGAAGGACAGGGAGTGGAGGCTACACCTTC
J gene: TRBJ1-4; clone size: NA; D gene: NA; CDR3 length: 13; V gene: TRBV27; CDR3 protein: CASRGGAGGKLFF; CDR3 DNA: TGTGCCAGCAGGGGGGGGGCAGGAGGAAAACTGTTTTTT
J gene: TRBJ1-2; clone size: NA; D gene: NA; CDR3 length: 15; V gene: TRBV6-1; CDR3 protein: CASSEPAGGLSGYTF; CDR3 DNA: TGTGCCAGCAGTGAACCCGCAGGAGGGTTGAGTGGCTACACCTTC
J gene: TRBJ1-1; clone size: NA; D gene: NA; CDR3 length: 14; V gene: TRBV7-2; CDR3 protein: CASSRTVLGTEAFF; CDR3 DNA: TGTGCCAGCAGCCGGACAGTCCTGGGCACTGAAGCTTTCTTT
J gene: TRBJ2-3; clone size: NA; D gene: NA; CDR3 length: 16; V gene: TRBV7-3; CDR3 protein: CASSLNGGGTTDTQYF; CDR3 DNA: TGTGCCAGCAGCCTTAATGGGGGAGGAACAACAGATACGCAGTATTTT
J gene: TRBJ1-1; clone size: NA; D gene: NA; CDR3 length: 16; V gene: TRBV5-1; CDR3 protein: CASSLAPQGSLGEAFF; CDR3 DNA: TGCGCCAGCAGCTTGGCCCCACAGGGTAGTTTGGGTGAAGCTTTCTTT
J gene: TRBJ2-5; clone size: NA; D gene: TRBD1; CDR3 length: 16; V gene: TRBV12-5; CDR3 protein: CASGHGTGGVQETQYF; CDR3 DNA: TGTGCTAGTGGCCATGGGACAGGCGGGGTCCAAGAGACCCAGTACTTC
J gene: TRBJ2-1; clone size: NA; D gene: TRBD2; CDR3 length: 15; V gene: TRBV5-4; CDR3 protein: CASSFWLLADNEQFF; CDR3 DNA: TGTGCCAGCAGCTTCTGGTTACTAGCGGACAATGAGCAGTTCTTC
J gene: TRBJ2-2; clone size: NA; D gene: TRBD1; CDR3 length: 17; V gene: TRBV15; CDR3 protein: CATSRGPPGQGTGELFF; CDR3 DNA: TGTGCCACCAGCAGAGGGCCCCCGGGACAGGGGACCGGGGAGCTGTTTTTT
J gene: TRBJ1-1; clone size: NA; D gene: TRBD1; CDR3 length: 15; V gene: TRBV11-1; CDR3 protein: CASSLIGTELSEAFF; CDR3 DNA: TGTGCCAGCAGCTTAATAGGGACAGAACTTTCCGAAGCTTTCTTT
J gene: TRBJ2-1; clone size: NA; D gene: TRBD2; CDR3 length: 16; V gene: TRBV2; CDR3 protein: CASEGVSGSLVNEQFF; CDR3 DNA: TGTGCCAGCGAAGGGGTTAGCGGGAGTCTGGTCAATGAGCAGTTCTTC
J gene: TRBJ1-5; clone size: NA; D gene: TRBD1; CDR3 length: 14; V gene: TRBV7-8; CDR3 protein: CASSLGTGAQPQHF; CDR3 DNA: TGTGCCAGCAGCTTAGGAACAGGGGCGCAGCCCCAGCATTTT